This T cell receptor beta chain was identified during a study of cytomegalovirus exposure and HLA in healthy donors. Study-wide results and caveats: Across all donors, roughly uniform sequencing depth was an assumption of the presence/absence analyses.

V lost 5 bases, J lost 0 bases, and 7 bases lay in between. In germline, CDR1 is SGHTA, CDR2 FQGTGA. This CDR3 is built from 13 residues. The PCR used 60 Vbeta and 13 Jbeta primers. Only in-frame clones appear in the TCRdb table, and some are missing; sequencing was by immunoSEQ multiplex PCR. The sample includes about 200,000 clones, roughly 70% seen only once; the top ten take approximately 1.8%. Notes on this clone: Its antigen is not identified.

The genes are TRBV7-3 and TRBJ1-1, with D perhaps matching TRBD1 (5 bases). The clonotype comes from a woman in her twenties or thirties in good health and CMV-seronegative. The sample comprised PBMCs. The CDR3 bases are TGTGCCAGCAGCCAAGGGGTGAACACTGAAGCTTTCTTT. Translating it yields CASSQGVNTEAFF.